This record concerns one T cell receptor (beta chain) sequence. Its specificity is unknown. V lost 4 bases and J lost 4, with 14 bases in between. This CDR3 has 16 amino acids. CDR1 is MNHEY and CDR2 is SMNVEV in the germline V gene (reference sequence). The sample originates from a study of cytomegalovirus exposure and HLA in healthy donors. Across the study: Early release data held around 82 million unique TCRs from HLA-typed donors. Study-level findings and limits: In a later analysis, several top co-occurrence clusters appeared linked to parvovirus B19, influenza, CMV and Epstein-Barr virus. The Asian-associated ancestry cluster reportedly had fewer N-insertions than the roughly 670-donor mean in a later analysis.

The PCR was carried out with 60 Vbeta primers and 13 Jbeta primers. Here immunoSEQ multiplex PCR was the method, and the copy in TCRdb shows in-frame clones only, minus some. The table lists more than 40,000 clones, roughly 80% of them singletons. This TCR was sampled from a man over 45 in good health and CMV-seronegative. The chain is built from TRBV27 and TRBJ2-6, with D tentatively TRBD2 (5 bases). Sample: PBMCs. The CDR3 DNA sequence: TGTGCCAGCAGTTCAATGACACGGGGAGGGGCCAACGTCCTGACTTTC. Translation: CASSSMTRGGANVLTF.